This is a list of T cell receptor beta chains from one sample in a study of T cells in Graves' hyperthyroidism and ophthalmopathy. TCRdb passed the multiplex PCR reads through MiXCR, listing each CDR3 protein once. Among around 560,000 distinct CDR3 sequences listed, over 15% were seen once. The sequencing input was blood. The receptors here all came from a woman between 18 and 29 years old with Graves' hyperthyroidism. The CDR3 runs from the conserved cysteine through the conserved F or W. Some rows mark clone size as missing; the rest say once, few, many or name a class of expanded clone.

v_gene: TRBV19
abundance: few
j_gene: TRBJ2-7
CDR3aa: CASRIAENSYEQYF

v_gene: TRBV5-1
abundance: many
j_gene: TRBJ2-6
CDR3aa: CASSLGGSISGANVLTF

v_gene: TRBV3-1
abundance: many
j_gene: TRBJ2-7
CDR3aa: CASSLAGNEQYF

v_gene: TRBV30
abundance: few
j_gene: TRBJ2-1
CDR3aa: CAWISWLAGENNEQFF

v_gene: TRBV10-3
abundance: .
j_gene: TRBJ2-3
CDR3aa: CAISESPAGSTDTQYF

v_gene: TRBV5-1
abundance: .
j_gene: TRBJ2-1
CDR3aa: CASSSIVAGVRWGNKNEQFF

v_gene: TRBV5-5
abundance: many
j_gene: TRBJ1-1
CDR3aa: CASSDQGAVGTEAFF

v_gene: TRBV6-2/TRBV6-3
abundance: many
j_gene: TRBJ2-1
CDR3aa: CASNSGGPGYNEQFF

v_gene: TRBV20-1
abundance: few
j_gene: TRBJ2-7
CDR3aa: CSARVVGTYEQYF

v_gene: TRBV10-3
abundance: few
j_gene: TRBJ1-6
CDR3aa: CAISESTLDNSPLHF

v_gene: TRBV11-2
abundance: few
j_gene: TRBJ2-3
CDR3aa: CASSPQSGTSATRGQYF

v_gene: TRBV9
abundance: .
j_gene: TRBJ2-2
CDR3aa: CASSVVPTGELFF

v_gene: TRBV27
abundance: few
j_gene: TRBJ2-1
CDR3aa: CASSRTGVGTYNEQFF

v_gene: TRBV30
abundance: many
j_gene: TRBJ1-1
CDR3aa: CAWSGPGAEAFF

v_gene: TRBV28
abundance: .
j_gene: TRBJ2-5
CDR3aa: CASSALDREETQYF

v_gene: TRBV4-3
abundance: many
j_gene: TRBJ2-3
CDR3aa: CASSQVARGITDTQYF

v_gene: TRBV19
abundance: few
j_gene: TRBJ1-2
CDR3aa: CASSIQYSNYGYTF

v_gene: TRBV3-1
abundance: many
j_gene: TRBJ1-4
CDR3aa: CASRPSGTGREKLFF

v_gene: TRBV5-4
abundance: few
j_gene: TRBJ2-3
CDR3aa: CASSKGLAGGDTQYF

v_gene: TRBV29-1
abundance: few
j_gene: TRBJ1-3
CDR3aa: CSAVTRSGNTIYF

v_gene: TRBV25-1
abundance: .
j_gene: TRBJ2-1
CDR3aa: CASSATGYEQFF

v_gene: TRBV7-9
abundance: many
j_gene: TRBJ2-7
CDR3aa: CASSLVPSSSYEQYF

v_gene: TRBV28
abundance: many
j_gene: TRBJ2-2
CDR3aa: CASSHFPRQGAGNTGELFF

v_gene: TRBV19
abundance: .
j_gene: TRBJ2-1
CDR3aa: CASSMPGLPAYNEQFF

v_gene: TRBV5-6
abundance: .
j_gene: TRBJ1-1
CDR3aa: CASSSWQYEAFF

v_gene: TRBV12-3/TRBV12-4
abundance: .
j_gene: TRBJ2-3
CDR3aa: CASSFEASGGTDTQYF